This T cell receptor beta chain stems from a study of T-cell memory formation after mild COVID-19. At least ten counts were recorded for this clonotype. Its specificity is unknown. MiXCR was run by TCRdb on the 5' RACE reads, yielding one entry per CDR3 protein. The table lists under 250,000 distinct CDR3 sequences, 15% of them singletons, with 2% to 2.5% in the top ten. In germline, CDR1 is KGHSH, CDR2 LQKENI. Trimming left V 3 bases short and J 5 bases short, with 10 bases between. The length of the CDR3 is 14 residues. General study points: Of the contracting clones, CD4+ ones lay mainly in CM and EM, and CD8+ ones in EMRA.

The sequenced sample consisted of PBMCs or a T cell subset sorted from them (not recorded which). The chain links TRBV18 to TRBJ2-2; D remains unclear. This clonotype originated in an adult woman who had mild COVID-19 (a few samples of this study predate the infection). Cell type and time point are not known. The CDR3 loop reads CASSPDRKTGELFF. CDR3 sequence (DNA): TGTGCCAGCTCACCCGACCGGAAAACCGGGGAGCTGTTTTTT.